This T cell receptor beta chain was sequenced during a study of blood T cell repertoires in COVID-19. Here immunoSEQ multiplex PCR was the method, and the copy in TCRdb shows in-frame clones only, minus some. This sample has about 170,000 clones, with more than 70% found just once. Participant age was 18 to 89 years, and participants resided in 25 or so US areas. Categorization into cohorts depended on clinical history that participants reported. From germline, CDR1 is SEHNR and CDR2 FQNEAQ (reference sequence). CDR3 length: 14 residues. Trimming shortened V by 1 base and J by 2 bases, and 9 bases separated the two germline ends.

The sequenced sample consisted of PBMCs or T cells enriched from blood (not recorded which). The V gene is TRBV7-9, the J gene TRBJ2-7; tentatively, D is TRBD2 (6 bases). The TCR originated in a woman between 45 and 60 years old in a cohort exposed to, infected with or recovered from COVID-19 (not recorded which). The CDR3 DNA is TGTGCCAGCAGCTTAGTCGGGACTGCCTACGAGCAGTACTTC. It is translated as CASSLVGTAYEQYF.